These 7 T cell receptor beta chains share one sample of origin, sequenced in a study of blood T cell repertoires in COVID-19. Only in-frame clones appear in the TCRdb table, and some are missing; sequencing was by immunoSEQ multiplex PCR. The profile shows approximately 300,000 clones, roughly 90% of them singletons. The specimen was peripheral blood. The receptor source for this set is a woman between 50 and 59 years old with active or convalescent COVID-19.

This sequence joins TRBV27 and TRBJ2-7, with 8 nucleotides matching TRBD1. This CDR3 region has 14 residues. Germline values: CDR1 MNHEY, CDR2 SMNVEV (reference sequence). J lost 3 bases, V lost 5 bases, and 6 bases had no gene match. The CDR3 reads CASSPGQGFYEQYF. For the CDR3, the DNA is TGTGCCAGCAGTCCCGGACAGGGTTTCTACGAGCAGTACTTC.

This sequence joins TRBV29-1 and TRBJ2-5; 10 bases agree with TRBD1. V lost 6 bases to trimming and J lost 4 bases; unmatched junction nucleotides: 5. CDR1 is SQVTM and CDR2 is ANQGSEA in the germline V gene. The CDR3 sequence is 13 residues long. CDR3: CSVHRDRGETQYF. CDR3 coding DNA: TGCAGCGTCCACCGGGACAGGGGAGAGACCCAGTACTTC.

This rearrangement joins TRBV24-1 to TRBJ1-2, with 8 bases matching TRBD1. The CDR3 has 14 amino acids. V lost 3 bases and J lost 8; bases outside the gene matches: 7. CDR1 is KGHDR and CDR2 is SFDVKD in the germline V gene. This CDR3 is CATSDADRGGGYTF. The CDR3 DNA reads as TGTGCCACCAGTGATGCCGACAGGGGAGGCGGCTACACCTTC.

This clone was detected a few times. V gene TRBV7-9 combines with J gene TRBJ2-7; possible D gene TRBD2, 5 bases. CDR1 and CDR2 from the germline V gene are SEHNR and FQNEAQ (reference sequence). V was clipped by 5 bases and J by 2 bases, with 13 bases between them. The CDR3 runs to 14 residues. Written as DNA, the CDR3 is TGTGCCAGCAGCCCAGGACTGACACCCTACGAGCAGTACTTC. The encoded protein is CASSPGLTPYEQYF.

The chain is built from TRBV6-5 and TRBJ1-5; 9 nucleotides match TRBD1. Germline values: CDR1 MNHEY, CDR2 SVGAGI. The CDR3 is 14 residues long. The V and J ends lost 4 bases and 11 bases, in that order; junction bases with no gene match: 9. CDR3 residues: CASSSGTGNEAQHF. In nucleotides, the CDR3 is TGTGCCAGCAGTTCCGGGACAGGGAACGAGGCCCAGCATTTT.

The CDR3 DNA follows: TGTGCCACCAGTGATTTTGGGCTAAAGAATGAGCAGTTCTTC. Amino acid sequence: CATSDFGLKNEQFF. The J gene is TRBJ2-1, the V gene TRBV24-1, with D unclear. With 1 base removed from V and 7 bases from J, the gap between germline ends came to 10 bases. The length of the CDR3 is 14 residues. The germline V gene encodes CDR1 KGHDR and CDR2 SFDVKD.

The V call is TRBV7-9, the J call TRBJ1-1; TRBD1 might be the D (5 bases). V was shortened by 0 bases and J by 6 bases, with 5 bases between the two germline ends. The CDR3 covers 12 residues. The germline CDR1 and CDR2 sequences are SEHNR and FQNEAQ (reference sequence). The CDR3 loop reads CASSLAGAEAFF. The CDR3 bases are TGTGCCAGCAGCTTAGCAGGGGCTGAAGCTTTCTTT.